This T cell receptor beta chain is drawn from a study of T cell responses to AZD1222 COVID-19 vaccine. Study results and caveats: Distributed over spike, vaccine-associated CD4 TCRs predominated at 160-218 and 743-854. Donors skewed white British and female; clonal diversity was possibly underestimated. The peak T cell response came first, and repertoires were sampled only after it.

Germline lookup yields CDR1 LGHDT and CDR2 YNNKEL (reference sequence). V lost 2 bases and J lost 7, with 15 bases in between. This CDR3 comprises 15 residues. Only in-frame clones appear in the TCRdb table, and some are missing; sequencing was by immunoSEQ multiplex PCR. The sample holds over 130,000 clones, roughly 91% seen once. As to this clone: Its antigen is unknown.

The material sequenced was peripheral blood, taken on day 0 of AZD1222 vaccination. The clonotype originates from an adult in good health. This chain joins TRBV3-1 (or the pseudogene TRBV3-2) and TRBJ2-1; D call uncertain. CDR3 DNA sequence: TGTGCCAGCAGCCAAAAAATCCCACATCCAAATGAGCAGTTCTTC. Its translation: CASSQKIPHPNEQFF.